One TCR beta chain is described in this entry. The antigen is undetermined. This CDR3 has 14 residues. With 6 bases clipped from V and 6 bases from J, the junction kept 2 bases outside the gene matches. The V gene's germline CDR1 is SEHNR and CDR2 FQNEAQ (reference sequence). Indicated treatment: some 19 received Ad26.COV2.S at low or high dose, single or two shots; 5 received placebo; per-sample allocation not given. The study sampled participants on day 63 after the first vaccine or placebo injection. Within Boston, the person who donated was an adult of 18-55 years. Assay: immunoSEQ multiplex PCR; the TCRdb copy retains only in-frame clones and omits some. The sample includes about 680,000 clones, more than 80% of them seen just once. These data originate in a study of Ad26.COV2.S vaccination and SARS-CoV-2 variants. Study-level information: The authors gave Ad26.COV2.S intramuscularly, either once or twice 56 days apart.

Points from the study as a whole: Comparability of non-spike TCR breadth was observed across vaccine and placebo recipients.

This specimen was peripheral blood, taken in a trial of Ad26.COV2.S vaccine versus placebo. J is TRBJ2-1 and V is TRBV7-9, with TRBD2 identical over 13 bases. The sequence derives from a person aged 18-60 years who received the Ad26.COV2.S COVID-19 vaccine or a placebo. CDR3 sequence: CASRRLAGGNEQFF. In DNA, the CDR3 is TGTGCCAGCAGACGACTAGCGGGAGGCAATGAGCAGTTCTTC.